What follows is one T cell receptor beta chain and its context. Its antigen remains unidentified. Reading the germline V gene (reference sequence) gives CDR1 LNHDA and CDR2 SQIVND. Taken from cysteine to phenylalanine, the CDR3 has 14 residues. No DNA sequence was recorded. The sample belongs to a study of monozygotic twins with inflammatory bowel disease (dated by TCRdb to the late 2010s). In terms of the full investigation: The complete study included about 28 monozygotic twin pairs: 19 IBD-discordant Danish pairs and nine German pairs, of which four were IBD-concordant and five were IBD-discordant. The search for disease-associated traits relied mainly on comparing IBD patients with their genetically identical healthy co-twins within discordant pairs. Each individual had, on average, about 151 000 unique TCRalpha sequences and 181 000 unique TCRbeta sequences available for analysis. The full study reports these points: Fewer clonotypes were shared with other individuals by IBD patients than by healthy twins, most markedly in patients showing signs of disease activity. Because patients were on differing immunosuppressive treatments, the repertoires may have picked up extra background noise and inter-individual variability. No difference in repertoire similarity was observed between concordant and discordant twins, possibly owing to limited statistical power. IBD patients had lower TCRbeta repertoire diversity, measured by the inverse Simpson index, than their healthy co-twins. The results gave no support for a single strong signal or clonotype linked to IBD. Different T cell subtypes could not be distinguished in the analysis.

The receptor library was made with 5' RACE. For each TCR library, around 4,000 ng of total RNA was used. For each sample, cDNA was synthesized in eight separate reactions using SMARTScribe reverse transcriptase. During cDNA synthesis, template switching introduced unique molecular identifiers that contained a 6-nucleotide sample barcode. Amplification of TCRalpha and TCRbeta cDNA involved two nested PCRs of approximately 16 and 10 cycles, and each PCR was followed by bead purification. Before amplification, the cDNA was treated with uracil DNA-glycosylase and purified using the QIAquick PCR purification kit. In the second PCR, Illumina TruSeq-compatible adapters and sample-specific barcodes were added. Library quality and concentration were assessed using TapeStation and Qubit, and about 5.2 ng of each library was pooled. The pooled libraries were sequenced with 2 x 100 bp reads and custom sequencing primers on an Illumina HiSeq2500 single-index Rapid Run. For the original study's pipeline: UMI-based consensus assembly with MiGEC version 1.2.6 was used to correct PCR and sequencing errors. MiXCR version 2.1.1 was used for V(D)J alignment, clonotype assembly and CDR3 extraction. To normalise gene usage, clonotype sharing and MAIT/NKT TCR abundance, the top 1000, 10 000 and 20 000 clonotypes in each sample were analysed. Diversity was computed as the inverse Simpson index with the vegan R package after downsampling to 27 000 UMIs. Paired Mann-Whitney U tests were applied to discordant twin pairs, with Benjamini-Hochberg correction for multiple testing. One entry per CDR3 protein sequence results from the TCRdb reprocessing of the reads, with DNA left out. In this record, the V and J calls reflect TCRdb's handling and not the investigators' own analysis. This sample's listing comprises about 380,000 distinct CDR3 sequences. Approximately 2.8% of the sample comes from the top ten.

From each donor, a roughly 2.5 ml peripheral blood sample was collected into PAXgene tubes and stored at -80 degrees C. Total RNA was isolated from whole blood with the PAXgene blood miRNA kit on an automated QIAcube, without T cell sorting. Deep TCRalpha and TCRbeta repertoire profiling with unique molecular barcoding was performed on peripheral blood of monozygotic twin pairs concordant or discordant for inflammatory bowel disease. Smoking habits were recorded for all twin pairs, and each individual was classified as a current, former or never smoker. The sequence derives from a human donor with ulcerative colitis or Crohn's disease, or a healthy co-twin of an affected twin (not recorded which). The chain uses TRBV19 and TRBJ2-5; TCRdb names TRBD1, which stays unverified in the absence of DNA. Sequencing was done on a sample of blood. CDR3 loop: CASTHTGGPETQYF.